The 19 T cell receptor beta chains listed next were all sequenced from one sample in a study of somatic mutations in cytotoxic T cells in rheumatoid arthritis. TCRdb's copy holds only in-frame clones and misses some; the assay was immunoSEQ multiplex PCR. This sample has some 7,300 clones, with approximately 81% found just once. Sample: CD8+ T cells sorted from blood. Receptors were obtained from a woman aged 55-69 years in good health.

The chain joins TRBV5-4 to TRBJ2-5; D not resolved. V was trimmed by 1 base and J by 1 base, leaving 8 bases between them. From germline, CDR1 is SGHNT and CDR2 YYREEE (reference sequence). The CDR3 length is 14 residues. In DNA, the CDR3 is TGTGCCAGCAGCTTGCGCGGCGGCCAAGAGACCCAGTACTTC. Translated, it gives CASSLRGGQETQYF.

This chain connects TRBV2 to TRBJ2-1; D possibly corresponds to TRBD1 (7 bases). Trimming cost V 4 bases and J 3 bases, with 16 bases left between them. The V gene's germline CDR1 is SNHLY and CDR2 FYNNEI. This CDR3 spans 16 amino acids. CDR3 bases: TGTGCCAGCAGTGGAGTTTCAGGGGGGATCTACAATGAGCAGTTCTTC. Translating gives CASSGVSGGIYNEQFF.

V and J are TRBV7-9 and TRBJ2-2, with D possibly TRBD1 on 6 matching bases. The CDR3 extends over 14 amino acids. Germline V gene data show CDR1 as SEHNR and CDR2 as FQNEAQ (reference sequence). V was cut by 7 bases and J by 4 bases, with 13 bases left in between. The CDR3 reads CASTPWTATGELFF. The CDR3, as DNA: TGTGCCAGCACCCCTTGGACAGCCACCGGGGAGCTGTTTTTT.

The chain carries TRBV28 and TRBJ2-1; TRBD1 is a possible D gene (6 bases). Between the trimmed V and J ends, which lost 8 bases and 7 bases, there was a span of 18 bases. From germline, CDR1 is MDHEN and CDR2 SYDVKM. The CDR3 covers 14 residues. The CDR3 DNA is TGTGCCAGCGGCCGGGACACCTCAGGGAATGAGCAGTTCTTC. This sequence encodes CASGRDTSGNEQFF. The full variable domain, completed using reference TRBV28 and TRBJ2-1, is DVKVTQSSRYLVKRTGEKVFLECVQDMDHENMFWYRQDPGLGLRLIYFSYDVKMKEKGDIPEGYSVSREKKERFSLILESASTNQTSMYLCASGRDTSGNEQFFGPGTRLTVL.

The chain has TRBV7-6 and TRBJ2-2; no clear D. The V gene lost 1 base and the J gene lost 0 bases, with 12 bases spanning the gap. From germline, CDR1 is SGHVS and CDR2 FNYEAQ. The CDR3 totals 17 residues. In DNA, the CDR3 is TGTGCCAGCAGCTTAGAAGGCGGCTGGGCGAACACCGGGGAGCTGTTTTTT. Translated: CASSLEGGWANTGELFF.

V is TRBV7-2 and J is TRBJ1-4; the D is unclear. Deletions cut 5 bases from V and 2 bases from J, with 12 bases between. Germline V gene lookup returns CDR1 SGHTA and CDR2 FQGNSA. This CDR3 is 15 amino acids long. CDR3 in DNA: TGTGCCAGCAGCGAGGGTCAGTTCACTAATGAAAAACTGTTTTTT. Translating it yields CASSEGQFTNEKLFF.

In this sample, this clone turned up once. This chain links TRBV27 with TRBJ2-7; maybe TRBD2 (5 bases). Trimming removed 5 bases from V and 0 bases from J, with 17 bases in between. Germline V lookup: CDR1 MNHEY, CDR2 SMNVEV (reference sequence). The CDR3 extends over 16 amino acids. CDR3 sequence: CASSPSFGVLSYEQYF. The DNA for the CDR3 is TGTGCCAGCAGTCCCTCCTTCGGGGTCCTCTCCTACGAGCAGTACTTC.

V usage is TRBV9 and J usage is TRBJ1-2; 9 nucleotides match TRBD1. The V segment lost 3 bases and the J segment 3 bases; nucleotides outside the gene matches: 6. The V gene's germline CDR1 is SGDLS and CDR2 YYNGEE. The CDR3 runs to 15 residues. CDR3 nucleotide sequence: TGTGCCAGCAGCGAAACAGGGGGCGGCGACTATGGCTACACCTTC. As protein: CASSETGGGDYGYTF.

This clone appeared once. The chain uses TRBV7-3 and TRBJ2-7, with TRBD2 identical over 7 bases. CDR1 is SGHTA, CDR2 FQGTGA, per germline. The CDR3 spans 15 residues. With 0 bases clipped from V and 1 base from J, the junction kept 3 bases outside the gene matches. CDR3 DNA: TGTGCCAGCAGCTTAACTGGCGGGGGTTCCTACGAGCAGTACTTC. It codes for CASSLTGGGSYEQYF.

CDR3 in DNA: TGTGCCACCGAACCGGGACTAGCGGGTTACAATGAGCAGTTCTTC. Its translation is CATEPGLAGYNEQFF. The V gene is TRBV7-8, the J gene TRBJ2-1; 12 bases line up with TRBD2. Trimming took 10 bases from V and 4 from J; bases not matched to a gene: 8. The CDR3 runs 15 residues. The germline V gene has CDR1 SGHVS and CDR2 FQNEAQ.

The chain is built from TRBV2 and TRBJ2-2; 10 nucleotides line up with TRBD1. The CDR3 has 15 residues. V trimming: 10 bases; J trimming: 4 bases; junction bases outside the gene matches: 9. CDR1 and CDR2 from the germline V gene are SNHLY and FYNNEI. CDR3 protein: CATQRTGGGTGELFF. In nucleotides, the CDR3 is TGTGCCACCCAAAGGACAGGGGGTGGCACCGGGGAGCTGTTTTTT.

This clone was detected once. The chain has TRBV5-4 and TRBJ1-1; perhaps TRBD1 as D (5 bases). The V gene's germline CDR1 is SGHNT and CDR2 YYREEE (reference sequence). The CDR3 runs 12 residues. The V and J ends lost 4 bases and 4 bases respectively, with 8 bases between them. The CDR3 DNA is TGTGCCAGCAGCACGGGGGGCACTGAAGCTTTCTTT. Translating it yields CASSTGGTEAFF.

This chain joins TRBV7-6 and TRBJ2-7, with a possible D match to TRBD2 (6 bases). The V gene's germline CDR1 is SGHVS and CDR2 FNYEAQ. The CDR3 is 16 amino acids. V lost 0 bases to trimming and J lost 3 bases, with 15 bases between them. The CDR3 sequence is CASSLAVEGAYYEQYF. The CDR3 DNA reads TGTGCCAGCAGCTTAGCGGTGGAGGGCGCTTACTACGAGCAGTACTTC.

The rearrangement joins TRBV10-3 to TRBJ2-7; 9 bases align to TRBD2. The CDR3 is 13 amino acids. V shed 10 bases, J shed 2 bases, and the junction held 6 bases outside the gene matches. Germline loops: CDR1 ENHRY, CDR2 SYGVKD. As DNA, the CDR3 is TGTGCCACCGCGGGGGGGGCCGCCTACGAGCAGTACTTC. Translating it yields CATAGGAAYEQYF.

CDR3 DNA sequence: TGTGCCAGCAGCTTAGGCCGGACTAGGAATGAGCAGTTCTTC. This gives the protein CASSLGRTRNEQFF. The chain couples TRBV7-6 to TRBJ2-1; 7 bases fit TRBD2. V dropped 1 base and J dropped 7; count of bases not matched to a gene: 4. This CDR3 is built from 14 residues. Germline loops: CDR1 SGHVS, CDR2 FNYEAQ.

This chain links TRBV5-1 with TRBJ2-3; TRBD2 aligns across 15 bases. This CDR3 is built from 17 residues. From germline, CDR1 is SGHRS and CDR2 YFSETQ. Trimming at V came to 3 bases and at J to 2 bases, leaving 4 bases not matched to a gene. CDR3 protein: CASSSGLAGGDTDTQYF. The CDR3 DNA reads as TGCGCCAGCAGCTCGGGACTAGCGGGAGGCGACACAGATACGCAGTATTTT.

This clone was detected only a few times. Its ends do not fully match the called genes, so a read error is possible. The chain joins TRBV7-7 to TRBJ2-1; TRBD2 aligns across 7 bases. Germline-derived CDR1 and CDR2 are SSHAT and FNYEAQ (reference sequence). The CDR3 consists of 16 residues. The chain's CDR3 is CASSLSISGWGNEQFF. The CDR3 nucleotides read TGTGCTAGCAGCTTAAGTATTAGCGGGTGGGGAAATGAGCAGTTCTTC.

Relative to its sample, this clone is large. This chain connects TRBV30 to TRBJ1-2; possibly TRBD1 for D (5 bases). The CDR3 is made up of 15 amino acids. Germline V CDR1 and CDR2: GTSNPN, SVGIG (reference sequence). V was clipped by 2 bases and J by 4 bases, with 17 bases between them. As DNA, the CDR3 is TGTGCCTGGAGTTTCGGGTCAGGGTCAGGCTATGGCTACACCTTC. Translated: CAWSFGSGSGYGYTF.

The CDR3 loop reads CASSELRTSNTEAFF. The CDR3 bases are TGTGCCAGCAGTGAACTAAGGACATCGAACACTGAAGCTTTCTTT. The V call is TRBV6-1, the J call TRBJ1-1, with D possibly matching TRBD1 (5 bases). Germline values: CDR1 MNHNS, CDR2 SASEGT. The CDR3 is 15 residues long. Trimming left V 2 bases short and J 1 base short, with 11 bases between.